One and the same sample provided the 24 T cell receptor beta chains below, sequenced in a study of blood T cell repertoires in COVID-19. Some clones are missing from TCRdb's copy, which holds only in-frame ones; the method was immunoSEQ multiplex PCR. The data contain approximately 150,000 clones, more than 75% of them seen just once; the ten biggest clones take up approximately 1.1%. The material sequenced was peripheral blood. The origin of the receptors is a man aged 35 to 55 with acute or convalescent COVID-19.

The rearrangement joins TRBV5-1 to TRBJ1-6; 9 positions agree with TRBD1. CDR3 length equals 15 residues. V shed 4 bases, J shed 8 bases, and the junction held 7 bases outside the gene matches. CDR1 is SGHRS, CDR2 YFSETQ, per germline. CDR3 in DNA: TGCGCCAGCAGCATATTACAGGGGGCCGATTCACCCCTCCACTTT. Translation: CASSILQGADSPLHF.

The V gene is TRBV5-1, the J gene TRBJ2-7; 10 bases are a match to TRBD1. There are 16 residues in the CDR3. After removal of 0 bases from V and 5 bases from J, the junction contained 8 bases not matched to a gene. Germline CDR1 SGHRS, CDR2 YFSETQ. DNA of the CDR3: TGCGCCAGCAGCTTGGGGGACAGGGGCCCGTGGGACGAGCAGTACTTC. It is translated as CASSLGDRGPWDEQYF.

V gene TRBV27 combines with J gene TRBJ1-6; D might be TRBD1 (5 bases). CDR1 and CDR2 (germline): MNHEY, SMNVEV (reference sequence). The CDR3 sequence is 18 residues long. The germline V and J ends were trimmed by 2 bases and 0 bases, with 14 bases remaining between them. CDR3 DNA sequence: TGTGCCAGCAGTTTACGTGGTTACAGGAGCTCCTATAATTCACCCCTCCACTTT. Its translation is CASSLRGYRSSYNSPLHF.

This clone was detected only once. The chain uses TRBV28 and TRBJ1-5; 8 bases align to TRBD1. The CDR3 consists of 13 residues. In germline, CDR1 is MDHEN, CDR2 SYDVKM. V lost 6 bases to trimming and J lost 4 bases; unmatched junction nucleotides: 2. In nucleotides, the CDR3 is TGTGCCAGCAGCTGGACAGGGAATCAGCCCCAGCATTTT. This sequence encodes CASSWTGNQPQHF. Drawing the rest from reference TRBV28 and TRBJ1-5, the complete variable domain is DVKVTQSSRYLVKRTGEKVFLECVQDMDHENMFWYRQDPGLGLRLIYFSYDVKMKEKGDIPEGYSVSREKKERFSLILESASTNQTSMYLCASSWTGNQPQHFGDGTRLSIL.

The chain joins TRBV7-2 to TRBJ2-7, with 9 bases fitting TRBD1. Germline V gene lookup returns CDR1 SGHTA and CDR2 FQGNSA. Germline trimming cut 3 bases from V and 4 bases from J; bases unmatched to any gene: 7. The CDR3 is made up of 15 amino acids. The CDR3 is CASSLDRGAFYEQYF. The CDR3, as DNA: TGTGCCAGCAGCTTGGACAGGGGCGCCTTTTACGAGCAGTACTTC.

This rearrangement joins TRBV27 to TRBJ2-3, with 11 bases aligning to TRBD2. Trimming at V came to 3 bases and at J to 0 bases, leaving 5 bases not matched to a gene. The CDR3 is 17 amino acids. Looked up from germline, CDR1 is MNHEY and CDR2 is SMNVEV (reference sequence). The CDR3 loop reads CASSFSGGAWSTDTQYF. In DNA, the CDR3 is TGTGCCAGCAGTTTTAGCGGGGGGGCCTGGAGCACAGATACGCAGTATTTT.

V and J are TRBV5-1 and TRBJ2-7; 7 positions match TRBD2. The CDR3 extends over 13 amino acids. V lost 0 bases and J lost 3; bases outside the gene matches: 0. Germline CDR1 reads SGHRS; CDR2 reads YFSETQ. In nucleotides, the CDR3 is TGCGCCAGCAGCTTGGAGCGGGACTACGAGCAGTACTTC. Protein sequence: CASSLERDYEQYF.

This sequence joins TRBV3-1 (or the pseudogene TRBV3-2) and TRBJ2-3; the match to TRBD2 covers 8 bases. Germline V CDR1 and CDR2: LGHDT, YNNKEL (reference sequence). This CDR3 contains 16 residues. With 4 bases clipped from V and 4 bases from J, the junction kept 10 bases outside the gene matches. DNA for the CDR3: TGTGCCAGCAGCCCCTTTGGGGCGGGGGGATCAGATACGCAGTATTTT. Translated: CASSPFGAGGSDTQYF.

In this sample, this clone turned up a few times. The rearrangement uses TRBV7-3 and TRBJ2-1; no reliable D call. Germline CDR1 and CDR2: SGHTA and FQGTGA. V was trimmed by 5 bases and J by 10 bases, leaving 15 bases between them. The CDR3 runs 13 residues. CDR3 sequence (DNA): TGTGCCAGCAGCCTATTTAAGTCAGGAGAGCAGTTCTTC. It translates to CASSLFKSGEQFF.

The chain uses TRBV7-2 and TRBJ1-5, with D unclear. Germline V lookup: CDR1 SGHTA, CDR2 FQGNSA. The V and J ends lost 2 bases and 6 bases respectively, with 8 bases between them. The CDR3 is 13 amino acids. The CDR3 protein is CASSLWWSQPQHF. The CDR3 DNA is TGTGCCAGCAGCTTATGGTGGAGTCAGCCCCAGCATTTT.

This chain links TRBV20-1 with TRBJ2-7, with D perhaps TRBD1 (5 bases). Germline lookup yields CDR1 DFQATT and CDR2 SNEGSKA (reference sequence). The CDR3 totals 11 residues. Trimming took 5 bases from V and 4 from J, leaving 9 bases between them. The CDR3 region is CSAVQGYEQYF. CDR3 nucleotides: TGCAGTGCTGTTCAGGGTTACGAGCAGTACTTC.

As concerns this clone: Distinct nucleotide sequences in the sample also encode this CDR3. The chain employs TRBV19 and TRBJ1-5, with no clear D. The germline gives CDR1 LNHDA, CDR2 SQIVND (reference sequence). The CDR3 length is 12 residues. V was trimmed by 5 bases and J by 1 base, leaving 3 bases between them. CDR3 DNA: TGTGCCAGTAGTTTAAGCAATCAGCCCCAGCATTTT. Protein sequence: CASSLSNQPQHF.

This clone was seen more than once but under ten times. The chain recombines TRBV19 with TRBJ1-5; the D gene is possibly TRBD1 (5 bases). In germline, CDR1 is LNHDA, CDR2 SQIVND (reference sequence). V shed 3 bases and J shed 1 base, with 13 bases lying between them. CDR3 length: 16 amino acids. This chain's CDR3 is CASSIGGRRSNQPQHF. The CDR3 DNA reads TGTGCCAGTAGTATCGGGGGGAGAAGGAGCAATCAGCCCCAGCATTTT. Filled out from reference TRBV19 and TRBJ1-5, the complete variable domain reads DGGITQSPKYLFRKEGQNVTLSCEQNLNHDAMYWYRQDPGQGLRLIYYSQIVNDFQKGDIAEGYSVSREKKESFPLTVTSAQKNPTAFYLCASSIGGRRSNQPQHFGDGTRLSIL.

This clone showed up just a few times. The V call is TRBV30, the J call TRBJ1-2; D perhaps matches TRBD1 (6 bases). The V gene lost 3 bases and the J gene lost 8 bases, with 13 bases spanning the gap. The CDR3 consists of 12 residues. Per germline, CDR1 GTSNPN and CDR2 SVGIG (reference sequence). The CDR3 DNA reads as TGTGCCTGGAGCCCCCGGACAGTCGGCTACACCTTC. Translated: CAWSPRTVGYTF.

The rearrangement joins TRBV11-2 to TRBJ1-2; TRBD1 aligns across 9 bases. CDR3 size: 19 residues. Germline CDR1 reads SGHAT; CDR2 reads FQNNGV. Trimming removed 0 bases from V and 4 bases from J; junction bases left unmatched: 15. CDR3 nucleotides: TGTGCCAGCAGCTTAGATCGAATTTATGACGGACAGGGGTCCTATGGCTACACCTTC. It specifies CASSLDRIYDGQGSYGYTF.

The V and J genes are TRBV7-9 and TRBJ2-7; 7 positions match TRBD2. Germline V gives CDR1 SEHNR, CDR2 FQNEAQ (reference sequence). This CDR3 spans 15 amino acids. The trim removed 1 base at V and 4 bases at J, leaving 7 bases unmatched. In DNA, the CDR3 is TGTGCCAGCAGCTTAGGGGGGGGACCTCCATACGAGCAGTACTTC. Protein product: CASSLGGGPPYEQYF.

The J gene is TRBJ2-5, the V gene TRBV5-6; 8 bases are a match to TRBD1. The V segment lost 7 bases and the J segment 5 bases; nucleotides outside the gene matches: 10. CDR3 length: 14 residues. Per germline, CDR1 SGHDT and CDR2 YYEEEE. The CDR3 nucleotides read TGTGCCAGCGGCTCCGGAACAGGGGGGGAGACCCAGTACTTC. It specifies CASGSGTGGETQYF.

V gene TRBV6-2 or TRBV6-3 combines with J gene TRBJ1-2, with 7 bases identical to TRBD1. Germline lookup yields CDR1 MNHEY and CDR2 SVGEGT. The length of the CDR3 is 14 residues. After removal of 4 bases from V and 4 bases from J, the junction contained 6 bases not matched to a gene. The CDR3 DNA reads TGTGCCAGCAGTTCCCGGACAGGCGGCTATGGCTACACCTTC. It is translated as CASSSRTGGYGYTF.

This clone was counted a single time. This chain links TRBV7-9 with TRBJ2-3, with unresolved D. CDR3 length equals 14 residues. Trimming cost V 5 bases and J 0 bases, with 9 bases left between them. The germline CDR1 and CDR2 sequences are SEHNR and FQNEAQ (reference sequence). CDR3 residues: CASSPTTSTDTQYF. CDR3 sequence (DNA): TGTGCCAGCAGCCCGACGACTAGCACAGATACGCAGTATTTT.

This clone has a handful of counts. The chain couples TRBV4-1 to TRBJ1-6; 7 bases align to TRBD1. CDR3 length: 15 residues. V was clipped by 2 bases and J by 9 bases; unmatched bases: 7. The germline V gene encodes CDR1 MGHRA and CDR2 YSYEKL. The CDR3 DNA reads TGCGCCAGCAGCCAAATCCAGGGGGTGCTTTCACCCCTCCACTTT. It yields the protein CASSQIQGVLSPLHF.

The chain recombines TRBV28 with TRBJ1-4, with D possibly matching TRBD1 (5 bases). Trimming took 6 bases from V and 7 from J, leaving 9 bases between them. Germline V gene sequence: CDR1 MDHEN, CDR2 SYDVKM. This CDR3 is built from 12 residues. CDR3 bases: TGTGCCAGCAGCTGGGGCAGTGAAAAACTGTTTTTT. This gives the protein CASSWGSEKLFF.

This clone appeared a single time. The chain couples TRBV28 to TRBJ2-1, with a tentative D call TRBD1 (7 bases). The CDR3 totals 13 residues. V lost 6 bases to trimming and J lost 7 bases, with 13 bases between them. Germline V gene lookup returns CDR1 MDHEN and CDR2 SYDVKM. Written as DNA, the CDR3 is TGTGCCAGCAGGACACAGGGGAGGAATGAGCAGTTCTTC. Encoded protein: CASRTQGRNEQFF.

The rearrangement links TRBV5-1 to TRBJ1-2; no firm D call. The CDR3 loop spans 15 amino acids. Germline V gene data show CDR1 as SGHRS and CDR2 as YFSETQ. V was cut by 0 bases and J by 0 bases, with 9 bases left in between. DNA for the CDR3: TGCGCCAGCAGCTTGGGCGGCCTCTCTAACTATGGCTACACCTTC. Translation gives CASSLGGLSNYGYTF.

This chain links TRBV7-2 with TRBJ1-3; perhaps TRBD1 as D (5 bases). Looked up from germline, CDR1 is SGHTA and CDR2 is FQGNSA. The CDR3 contains 14 residues. Trimming took off 1 base at V and 9 bases at J, with 13 bases between the two ends. Written as DNA, the CDR3 is TGTGCCAGCAGCTTAGTCTGGGGGGAGGGCACCATATATTTT. It yields the protein CASSLVWGEGTIYF.